One and the same sample provided the 9 T cell receptor beta chains below, sequenced in a study of regulatory T cells in long-lasting Graves disease. With iRepertoire HTBI primers and Arm-PCR of CDR3 regions, TCR beta libraries were built. One entry per CDR3 protein results from TCRdb running MiXCR on the multiplex PCR reads. The sample includes 400,000 to 500,000 distinct CDR3 sequences, 20% to 25% seen only once; the top ten take more than 6%. Regarding time point: persistent/refractory GD, antithyroid drugs over 5 years with positive TRAb. Generation of the TCR library employed RNA extracted from PBMCs. This sample comprised peripheral blood mononuclear cells (PBMCs), obtained when the disease was refractory, from a patient treated with antithyroid drugs. The receptors were sampled from a female donor with Graves disease.

This clonotype was observed at least ten times. The rearrangement links TRBV28 to TRBJ1-5; 10 nucleotides align to TRBD1. This CDR3 contains 16 residues. The ends lost 2 bases at V and 6 bases at J; junction bases unmatched: 7. Germline V gene lookup returns CDR1 MDHEN and CDR2 SYDVKM. The CDR3 region has the DNA TGTGCCAGCAGTTTAGAGGGACAGGGGCCGGGTCAGCCCCAGCATTTT. It encodes CASSLEGQGPGQPQHF.

The chain uses TRBV3-1 and TRBJ2-5; D may be TRBD1 or TRBD2 (5 bases each). The CDR3 extends over 15 amino acids. V dropped 4 bases and J dropped 2 bases, with 14 bases sitting between them. CDR1 is LGHDT, CDR2 YNNKEL, per germline (reference sequence). The CDR3 DNA reads as TGTGCCAGCAGCCCCCGGGGCAGGGATCAAGAGACCCAGTACTTC. It translates to CASSPRGRDQETQYF.

This clonotype was counted at least ten times. The chain uses TRBV10-3 and TRBJ1-1, with D maybe TRBD1 (5 bases). Germline-derived CDR1 and CDR2 are ENHRY and SYGVKD. V lost 6 bases and J 5 bases, leaving 19 bases between the germline ends. The length of the CDR3 is 15 residues. In nucleotides, the CDR3 is TGTGCCATCAGCCCTGGACGGGTCGGGGGGACTGAAGCTTTCTTT. Translation: CAISPGRVGGTEAFF.

This clonotype has just a few counts. The gene calls are TRBV25-1 and TRBJ2-1; 7 bases align to TRBD2. The CDR3 has 15 residues. J lost 0 bases, V lost 1 base, and 0 bases had no gene match. Germline V gives CDR1 MGHDK, CDR2 SYGVNS. This CDR3 reads CASSEWGGSYNEQFF. The CDR3 nucleotides read TGTGCCAGCAGTGAATGGGGGGGCTCCTACAATGAGCAGTTCTTC.

This clonotype occurred a few times. This chain links TRBV19 with TRBJ1-1, with 9 bases fitting TRBD1. The CDR3 length is 16 residues. J lost 1 base, V lost 11 bases, and 14 bases had no gene match. CDR1 is LNHDA, CDR2 SQIVND, per germline (reference sequence). CDR3 nucleotides: TGTGCCTCCGCCGCTAGGGGGACAGGGCCGAACACTGAAGCTTTCTTT. This gives the protein CASAARGTGPNTEAFF.

V gene TRBV27 combines with J gene TRBJ2-2, with D hard to call. V was trimmed by 6 bases and J by 6 bases, leaving 11 bases between them. This CDR3 has 13 residues. Germline CDR1 MNHEY, CDR2 SMNVEV (reference sequence). The CDR3 DNA reads as TGTGCCAGCAGCGGACCTAACCCCGGGGAGCTGTTTTTT. As protein: CASSGPNPGELFF.

J is TRBJ2-2 and V is TRBV20-1; tentative D call: TRBD2 (5 bases). Germline V lookup: CDR1 DFQATT, CDR2 SNEGSKA (reference sequence). Trimming pared 0 bases from V and 7 bases from J, leaving 15 bases between. CDR3 length: 15 amino acids. CDR3 loop: CSARDSRASNGELFF. The CDR3 DNA follows: TGCAGTGCTAGAGATTCGCGGGCGTCGAACGGGGAGCTGTTTTTT.

This clonotype has ten or more counts. The chain has TRBV28 and TRBJ2-7; possible D gene TRBD1, 5 bases. Trimming took 5 bases from V and 3 from J, leaving 14 bases between them. Germline V CDR1 and CDR2: MDHEN, SYDVKM. CDR3 length: 14 amino acids. CDR3 nucleotides: TGTGCCAGCAGTCTTCAGGGATACTTCTACGAGCAGTACTTC. Translated: CASSLQGYFYEQYF.

This clonotype showed up many times. The rearrangement uses TRBV27 and TRBJ2-5, with 7 bases matching TRBD1. The length of the CDR3 is 14 residues. J gave up 0 bases and V 5 bases, and 3 bases lay outside the gene matches. Looked up from germline, CDR1 is MNHEY and CDR2 is SMNVEV (reference sequence). The CDR3 here is CASSKGQNQETQYF. The CDR3 coding sequence is TGTGCCAGCAGTAAGGGACAGAACCAAGAGACCCAGTACTTC.